These T cell receptor beta chains were read from a single sample in a study of vaccination and CD4 T cells after COVID-19. Antigens for these TCRs are unknown. TCRdb analysed the PCR reads with MiXCR anew, one entry per CDR3 protein. The table has 14,000 to 15,000 distinct CDR3 sequences, around two fifths seen once. Sequenced sample: CD4+ T cells from blood, cultured in vitro. All receptors derive from a human donor who had recovered from COVID-19. CDR3s include the opening cysteine and the closing phenylalanine or tryptophan. D genes are given only for firm matches. Clone size is shown for a subset of rows, as once, few, many or a class of expanded clone.

v_call: TRBV29-1
j_call: TRBJ1-2
d_call: TRBD1
clone_size: -
cdr3_aa: CSDRQGAGGYTF
cdr3_nt: TGCAGCGACAGACAGGGTGCTGGTGGCTACACCTTC

v_call: TRBV6-5
j_call: TRBJ2-2
d_call: TRBD2
clone_size: few
cdr3_aa: CASSYSSGTSIGELFF
cdr3_nt: TGTGCCAGCAGTTACTCCTCCGGGACTAGTATCGGGGAGCTGTTTTTT

v_call: TRBV24-1
j_call: TRBJ2-3
d_call: TRBD2
clone_size: few
cdr3_aa: CATSDPAAGGPSDTQYF
cdr3_nt: TGTGCCACCAGTGACCCTGCAGCGGGGGGGCCGTCAGATACGCAGTATTTT

v_call: TRBV18
j_call: TRBJ1-6
d_call: -
clone_size: -
cdr3_aa: CASSPGRMDNSPLHF
cdr3_nt: TGTGCCAGCTCACCGGGACGGATGGATAATTCACCCCTCCACTTT

v_call: TRBV20-1
j_call: TRBJ1-5
d_call: -
clone_size: few
cdr3_aa: CSARDTGSQPQHF
cdr3_nt: TGCAGTGCTAGAGATACTGGGAGTCAGCCCCAGCATTTT

v_call: TRBV7-9
j_call: TRBJ2-2
d_call: -
clone_size: -
cdr3_aa: CASSYDGYGELFF
cdr3_nt: TGTGCCAGCAGCTACGACGGCTACGGGGAGCTGTTTTTT

v_call: TRBV4-1
j_call: TRBJ1-5
d_call: -
clone_size: -
cdr3_aa: CASSRGLGGNQPQHF
cdr3_nt: TGCGCCAGCAGCCGAGGGCTGGGGGGCAATCAGCCCCAGCATTTT

v_call: TRBV2
j_call: TRBJ1-1
d_call: TRBD1
clone_size: -
cdr3_aa: CASSDWTGDTEAFF
cdr3_nt: TGTGCCAGCAGTGATTGGACAGGGGACACTGAAGCTTTCTTT

v_call: TRBV6-1
j_call: TRBJ1-2
d_call: TRBD1
clone_size: -
cdr3_aa: CASSEGGAASTNYGYTF
cdr3_nt: TGTGCCAGCAGCGAAGGGGGCGCGGCGTCTACTAACTATGGCTACACCTTC

v_call: TRBV4-1
j_call: TRBJ1-2
d_call: TRBD1
clone_size: -
cdr3_aa: CTSSQTGFDYGYTF
cdr3_nt: TGCACCAGCAGCCAGACAGGGTTTGACTATGGCTACACCTTC

v_call: TRBV7-3
j_call: TRBJ1-1
d_call: -
clone_size: few
cdr3_aa: CASSPRGIDAFF
cdr3_nt: TGTGCCAGCAGCCCCCGGGGTATTGACGCTTTCTTT

v_call: TRBV7-3
j_call: TRBJ2-3
d_call: -
clone_size: -
cdr3_aa: CASSPERTDTQYF
cdr3_nt: TGTGCCAGCAGCCCGGAGCGCACAGATACGCAGTATTTT

v_call: TRBV27
j_call: TRBJ1-5
d_call: -
clone_size: -
cdr3_aa: CASSSTVYSNQPQHF
cdr3_nt: TGTGCCAGCAGTTCGACAGTATATAGCAATCAGCCCCAGCATTTT

v_call: TRBV5-1
j_call: TRBJ2-5
d_call: -
clone_size: -
cdr3_aa: CASSYTTAVQETQYF
cdr3_nt: TGCGCCAGCAGCTACACGACAGCGGTCCAAGAGACCCAGTACTTC

v_call: TRBV4-3
j_call: TRBJ1-3
d_call: -
clone_size: -
cdr3_aa: CASSQDLVGSGNTIYF
cdr3_nt: TGCGCCAGCAGCCAAGATTTGGTCGGCTCTGGAAACACCATATATTTT

v_call: TRBV5-4
j_call: TRBJ1-1
d_call: -
clone_size: few
cdr3_aa: CASSPGHPNTEAFF
cdr3_nt: TGTGCCAGCAGCCCAGGACACCCGAACACTGAAGCTTTCTTT

v_call: TRBV30
j_call: TRBJ1-1
d_call: -
clone_size: few
cdr3_aa: CAWKTVLNTEAFF
cdr3_nt: TGTGCCTGGAAGACAGTACTGAACACTGAAGCTTTCTTT

v_call: TRBV11-2
j_call: TRBJ2-5
d_call: -
clone_size: -
cdr3_aa: CASSTTEWGDYQETQYF
cdr3_nt: TGTGCCAGCAGCACGACCGAATGGGGGGACTACCAAGAGACCCAGTACTTC

v_call: TRBV20-1
j_call: TRBJ2-7
d_call: -
clone_size: -
cdr3_aa: CSARGSGRYEQYF
cdr3_nt: TGCAGTGCTAGGGGGTCTGGACGCTACGAGCAGTACTTC

v_call: TRBV12-3/TRBV12-4
j_call: TRBJ1-2
d_call: -
clone_size: -
cdr3_aa: CASSFRAVYGYTF
cdr3_nt: TGTGCCAGCAGTTTCAGGGCAGTCTATGGCTACACCTTC

v_call: TRBV24-1
j_call: TRBJ2-5
d_call: -
clone_size: few
cdr3_aa: CAASRPNKETQYF
cdr3_nt: TGTGCCGCGTCCCGGCCTAATAAAGAGACCCAGTACTTC

v_call: TRBV6-2/TRBV6-3
j_call: TRBJ2-7
d_call: -
clone_size: -
cdr3_aa: CASSKRVRLDSYEQYF
cdr3_nt: TGTGCCAGCAGCAAACGGGTGCGGTTAGATTCCTACGAGCAGTACTTC

v_call: TRBV24-1
j_call: TRBJ2-3
d_call: -
clone_size: few
cdr3_aa: CATSDPHFGTDTQYF
cdr3_nt: TGTGCCACCAGTGATCCCCATTTCGGCACAGATACGCAGTATTTT

v_call: TRBV6-2/TRBV6-3
j_call: TRBJ2-3
d_call: TRBD2
clone_size: -
cdr3_aa: CASSYGAGAGGRDTQYF
cdr3_nt: TGTGCCAGCAGTTACGGGGCTGGTGCGGGGGGGCGCGATACGCAGTATTTT

v_call: TRBV5-1
j_call: TRBJ1-1
d_call: -
clone_size: -
cdr3_aa: CASSLEQGITEAFF
cdr3_nt: TGCGCCAGCAGCTTGGAACAAGGGATCACTGAAGCTTTCTTT

v_call: TRBV20-1
j_call: TRBJ2-3
d_call: TRBD2
clone_size: -
cdr3_aa: CSATRNSGSTDTQYF
cdr3_nt: TGCAGTGCTACGCGAAATAGCGGGAGCACAGATACGCAGTATTTT

v_call: TRBV5-6
j_call: TRBJ1-2
d_call: TRBD1
clone_size: -
cdr3_aa: CASSLAPRTGEGYTF
cdr3_nt: TGTGCCAGCAGCTTGGCTCCAAGGACAGGGGAGGGCTACACCTTC

v_call: TRBV2
j_call: TRBJ2-7
d_call: TRBD2
clone_size: -
cdr3_aa: CASSELAGSTDF
cdr3_nt: TGTGCCAGCAGTGAACTAGCGGGGAGCACTGACTTC

v_call: TRBV27
j_call: TRBJ1-1
d_call: -
clone_size: few
cdr3_aa: CASSTWTANTEAFF
cdr3_nt: TGTGCCAGCAGTACCTGGACAGCGAACACTGAAGCTTTCTTT

v_call: TRBV11-2
j_call: TRBJ1-2
d_call: -
clone_size: -
cdr3_aa: CASSLEGDRSNYGYTF
cdr3_nt: TGTGCCAGCAGCTTAGAGGGAGACCGGTCTAACTATGGCTACACCTTC